This T cell receptor beta chain derives from a study of CD8 T cells in Susac syndrome. Roughly 0.45 to 1 ug RNA was reverse transcribed with random hexamers. TCR beta CDR3 was amplified by immunoSEQ multiplex PCR. This amplification extended across 54 Vbeta and 13 Jbeta segments. From the immunoSEQ multiplex PCR reads, TCRdb called clonotypes with MiXCR, one entry per CDR3 protein. The sample contains 200,000 to 300,000 distinct CDR3 sequences, almost 97% of which appear only once. TEMRA cells were enriched by FACS, and CD4+ and CD8+ T cells were negatively isolated. Trimming took 3 bases from V and 2 from J, leaving 23 bases between them. Germline CDR1 and CDR2: SGHTA and FQGNSA. This CDR3 is 18 amino acids long.

Sequencing was done on a sample of CD4+ T cells from PBMCs. V gene TRBV7-2 combines with J gene TRBJ2-7; D tentatively reads TRBD1 or TRBD2 (5 bases each). The TCR was taken from a human donor with Susac syndrome. The CDR3 nucleotides are TGTGCCAGCAGCTTCCAAATACCTGACCGATCGGGACCCTACGAGCAGTACTTC. Translation gives CASSFQIPDRSGPYEQYF.